This T cell receptor beta chain appears in the sequencing data of a study of a mutant IDH1 vaccine in newly diagnosed glioma. Study summary: Patients were started on vaccination 4-6 weeks after radiotherapy alone, or with temozolomide cycles. Standard pretreatment was either radiotherapy, temozolomide, or, for most, radiochemotherapy with temozolomide.

Points from the study as a whole: Changes in top peripheral clonotypes did not appear linked to pseudoprogression.

TCRdb's table, derived via immunoSEQ multiplex PCR, lists solely in-frame clones and lacks some. The sample contains about 29,000 clones, around 90% of which appear only once. Worth noting for this clone: What it binds is unknown.

Stated time point: week 5, during vaccination. Each dose of the vaccine consisted of 300 ug of mutant IDH1 20-mer peptide, with topical imiquimod. The sample consisted of peripheral blood mononuclear cells (PBMCs), taken from a glioma patient whose treatment included an IDH1 peptide vaccine. The receptor's source is a woman aged 40 to 50 with glioma. Some clones in this sample may be carry-over from other donors' samples.

DNA for the CDR3: TGTGCCGTACGAAGGGACAGGGACACAGATACGCAGTATTTT. It codes for CAVRRDRDTDTQYF. The V call is TRBV10-3, the J call TRBJ2-3; 9 bases map to TRBD1. The CDR3 spans 14 residues. Germline-derived CDR1 and CDR2 are ENHRY and SYGVKD. V was clipped by 11 bases and J by 2 bases; unmatched bases: 8.